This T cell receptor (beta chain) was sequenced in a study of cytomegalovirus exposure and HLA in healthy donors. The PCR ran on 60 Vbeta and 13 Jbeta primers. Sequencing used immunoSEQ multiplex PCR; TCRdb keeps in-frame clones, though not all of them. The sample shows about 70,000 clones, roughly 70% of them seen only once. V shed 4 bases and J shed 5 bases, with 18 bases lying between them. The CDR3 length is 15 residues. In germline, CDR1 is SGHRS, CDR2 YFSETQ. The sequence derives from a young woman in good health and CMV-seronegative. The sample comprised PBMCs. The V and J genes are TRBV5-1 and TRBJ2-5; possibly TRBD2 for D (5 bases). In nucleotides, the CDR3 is TGCGCCAGCAGCCTCCTGGGTCCGGAGGTGGAGACCCAGTACTTC. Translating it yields CASSLLGPEVETQYF.